The 22 T cell receptor beta chains below all came from one sample that was sequenced in a study of T cells in localized non-small cell lung cancer (dated by TCRdb to the early 2020s). Library construction relied on the immunoSEQ multiplex PCR assay. In its TCRdb copy, this immuneACCESS table keeps in-frame sequences only and misses some clones. Where compared with another copy, unresolved V genes explain less than half of these, and the others have no known cause. The sample table lists 45,000 to 50,000 clones, more than 85% of them with a count of one. Roughly 2.5% of the sample is in the top ten clones. Here the sequenced sample was PBMCs, taken before any cancer treatment. The source of these receptors is a man between 40 and 70 years old with stage II lung adenocarcinoma.

The J gene is TRBJ1-1, the V gene TRBV30; 7 bases align to TRBD1. Per germline, CDR1 GTSNPN and CDR2 SVGIG (reference sequence). With 3 bases clipped from V and 0 bases from J, the junction kept 16 bases outside the gene matches. The CDR3 is made up of 18 amino acids. For the CDR3, the DNA is TGTGCCTGGAGGATTAGGGTTGGGACAGATACTATGAACACTGAAGCTTTCTTT. This sequence encodes CAWRIRVGTDTMNTEAFF. Based on the CDR3 plus reference TRBV30 and TRBJ1-1, the full variable domain is SQTIHQWPATLVQPVGSPLSLECTVEGTSNPNLYWYRQAAGRGLQLLFYSVGIGQISSEVPQNLSASRPQDRQFILSSKKLLLSDSGFYLCAWRIRVGTDTMNTEAFFGQGTRLTVV.

The rearrangement joins TRBV9 to TRBJ2-5; D possibly matches TRBD1 or TRBD2 (7 bases each). There are 15 residues in the CDR3. V lost 0 bases, J lost 4 bases, and 13 bases lay in between. CDR1 SGDLS and CDR2 YYNGEE come from the germline V gene. In DNA form, the CDR3 reads TGTGCCAGCAGCGTAGCGTCAGGGGGGGGAGAGACCCAGTACTTC. Its protein product is CASSVASGGGETQYF.

The rearrangement joins TRBV15 to TRBJ2-7; no firm D call. Germline assignment: CDR1 LNHNV and CDR2 YYDKDF (reference sequence). CDR3 size: 13 residues. The V and J ends lost 0 bases and 1 base respectively, with 4 bases between them. CDR3 bases: TGTGCCACCAGCAGAGATGGGTCCTACGAGCAGTACGTC. This codes for CATSRDGSYEQYV.

This clone rates as medium-sized. CDR3 sequence (DNA): TGTGCCAGCAGTCCCACCATCGCGGGTGGCTACACCTTC. Its protein product is CASSPTIAGGYTF. The genes are TRBV27 and TRBJ1-2; D is ambiguous. The CDR3 contains 13 residues. Germline V gene sequence: CDR1 MNHEY, CDR2 SMNVEV (reference sequence). Trimming pared 5 bases from V and 7 bases from J, leaving 14 bases between.

The chain has TRBV28 and TRBJ1-5; TRBD1 is a possible D gene (6 bases). The CDR3 is made up of 14 amino acids. From germline, CDR1 is MDHEN and CDR2 SYDVKM. Trimming shortened V by 7 bases and J by 6 bases, and 16 bases separated the two germline ends. For the CDR3, the DNA is TGTGCCAGCACCTGGGGGCAGGGGAGTCAGCCCCAGCATTTT. Protein sequence: CASTWGQGSQPQHF.

The rearrangement uses TRBV4-2 and TRBJ2-2, with D tentatively TRBD1 or TRBD2 (6 bases each). The ends were cut back, 3 bases at V and 7 bases at J, with 21 bases in the middle. The CDR3 is made up of 17 amino acids. CDR1 and CDR2 (germline): LGHNA, YNFKEQ. The CDR3 nucleotides are TGTGCCAGCAGCCACCCTTCGGGGGCAGGGGCCGGCGGGGAGCTGTTTTTT. Its protein is CASSHPSGAGAGGELFF.

V usage is TRBV19 and J usage is TRBJ1-2, with a weak D call TRBD1 (5 bases). V was shortened by 2 bases and J by 2 bases, with 18 bases between the two germline ends. This CDR3 region has 17 residues. CDR1 and CDR2 (germline): LNHDA, SQIVND (reference sequence). The CDR3 nucleotides are TGTGCCAGTAGTATAAAGGGCAGGGAAGGCTCAAACTATGGCTACACCTTC. Protein sequence: CASSIKGREGSNYGYTF.

The genes are TRBV4-1 and TRBJ2-2; the D is unclear. Per the germline V gene, CDR1 is MGHRA and CDR2 is YSYEKL. The CDR3 has 15 amino acids. Trimming stripped 0 bases from V and 7 bases from J, with 12 bases between. As DNA, the CDR3 is TGCGCCAGCAGCCAAGATCCATCGGGTGGCGGGGAGCTGTTTTTT. This gives the protein CASSQDPSGGGELFF.

This clone is a singleton in its sample. This sequence joins TRBV10-3 and TRBJ2-1, with TRBD1 matching 7 bases. The germline gives CDR1 ENHRY, CDR2 SYGVKD. CDR3 length: 16 residues. The J segment lost 4 bases and the V segment lost 5 bases, leaving 11 bases of the junction unmatched. The CDR3 sequence: CAISPATGVRYNEQFF. The CDR3 coding sequence is TGTGCCATCAGTCCCGCCACAGGGGTTAGATACAATGAGCAGTTCTTC.

The genes are TRBV5-8 and TRBJ1-1; the match to TRBD1 covers 7 bases. V trimming: 3 bases; J trimming: 3 bases; junction bases outside the gene matches: 8. Germline V gene data show CDR1 as SGHTS and CDR2 as YDEGEE. This CDR3 is built from 15 residues. The CDR3 sequence is CASSSPTGAYTEAFF. In DNA form, the CDR3 reads TGTGCCAGCAGCTCCCCAACAGGGGCCTACACTGAAGCTTTCTTT.

The chain is built from TRBV7-8 and TRBJ1-6, with TRBD1 identical over 9 bases. Looked up from germline, CDR1 is SGHVS and CDR2 is FQNEAQ. The CDR3 covers 14 residues. Trimming at V came to 6 bases and at J to 7 bases, leaving 4 bases not matched to a gene. CDR3 amino acids: CASRSGTGNSPLHF. The CDR3 DNA follows: TGTGCCAGCAGGTCGGGGACAGGGAATTCACCCCTCCACTTT.

The CDR3 nucleotides are TGTGCCTGGAGAACAGGGGGTTACACCGGGGAGCTGTTTTTT. The encoded protein is CAWRTGGYTGELFF. The chain links TRBV30 to TRBJ2-2; 8 nucleotides line up with TRBD1. This CDR3 is 14 amino acids long. CDR1 GTSNPN and CDR2 SVGIG come from the germline V gene (reference sequence). After removal of 3 bases from V and 3 bases from J, the junction contained 3 bases not matched to a gene.

The V and J genes are TRBV6-1 and TRBJ2-7; D may be TRBD1 or TRBD2 (6 bases each). Germline V gene lookup returns CDR1 MNHNS and CDR2 SASEGT. Between the trimmed V and J ends, which lost 8 bases and 5 bases, there was a span of 16 bases. The CDR3 is 13 residues long. The CDR3 loop reads CASGFTRGDEQYV. The DNA for the CDR3 is TGTGCCAGCGGTTTCACAAGGGGGGACGAGCAGTACGTC.

The J gene is TRBJ1-5, the V gene TRBV30; 7 nucleotides align to TRBD1. The length of the CDR3 is 17 residues. Trimming cost V 1 base and J 0 bases; bases outside gene matches: 9. Germline V gene data show CDR1 as GTSNPN and CDR2 as SVGIG (reference sequence). The chain's CDR3 is CAWSAGGDSNSNQPQHF. In nucleotides, the CDR3 is TGTGCCTGGAGTGCGGGTGGGGACAGTAATAGCAATCAGCCCCAGCATTTT.

This chain joins TRBV9 and TRBJ1-3, with no clear D. CDR1 SGDLS and CDR2 YYNGEE come from the germline V gene. V gave up 4 bases and J gave up 0 bases, with 8 bases separating them. This CDR3 is 14 amino acids long. CDR3 loop: CASSPRHSGNTIYF. In nucleotides, the CDR3 is TGTGCCAGCAGCCCCCGACACTCTGGAAACACCATATATTTT.

V gene TRBV27 combines with J gene TRBJ2-7, with D hard to call. V shed 6 bases and J shed 3 bases, with 6 bases lying between them. In germline, CDR1 is MNHEY, CDR2 SMNVEV (reference sequence). The CDR3 consists of 11 residues. In nucleotides, the CDR3 is TGTGCCAGCAGCAACTTCTACGAGCAGTACTTC. This codes for CASSNFYEQYF.

The chain has TRBV7-9 and TRBJ2-1; D gene uncertain. This CDR3 is built from 16 residues. V lost 5 bases and J 0 bases, leaving 14 bases between the germline ends. Germline assignment: CDR1 SEHNR and CDR2 FQNEAQ (reference sequence). Here the CDR3 DNA reads TGTGCCAGCAGCCCCCGAGAAGTCAGCTCCTACAATGAGCAGTTCTTC. It is translated as CASSPREVSSYNEQFF. The full variable domain, with the rest looked up from reference TRBV7-9 and TRBJ2-1, is DTGVSQNPRHKITKRGQNVTFRCDPISEHNRLYWYRQTLGQGPEFLTYFQNEAQLEKSRLLSDRFSAERPKGSFSTLEIQRTEQGDSAMYLCASSPREVSSYNEQFFGPGTRLTVL.

This sequence joins TRBV19 and TRBJ1-6; D gene uncertain. The CDR3 contains 13 residues. The germline CDR1 and CDR2 sequences are LNHDA and SQIVND (reference sequence). V was cut by 6 bases and J by 10 bases, with 13 bases left in between. The CDR3 region has the DNA TGTGCCAGTAGCCCGGCCATGGACTCACCCCTCCACTTT. Translation: CASSPAMDSPLHF.

This rearrangement joins TRBV2 to TRBJ2-3; TRBD2 matches at 12 bases. Germline V gene data show CDR1 as SNHLY and CDR2 as FYNNEI. The CDR3 totals 16 residues. V shed 0 bases and J 3 bases; nucleotides not matched to a gene: 1. In DNA form, the CDR3 reads TGTGCCAGCAGTGAAGCGGGGACTAGCGGGACAGATACGCAGTATTTT. Translation gives CASSEAGTSGTDTQYF.

V is TRBV7-6 and J is TRBJ2-3; 7 nucleotides align to TRBD1. The CDR3 is 15 amino acids. With V trimmed by 5 bases and J by 4 bases, 9 bases remained unmatched. Germline CDR1 is SGHVS and CDR2 is FNYEAQ. CDR3 nucleotide sequence: TGTGCCAGCAGCAAAGAAGGGGACAGCTCAGATACGCAGTATTTT. Amino acid sequence: CASSKEGDSSDTQYF.

The chain is built from TRBV6-5 and TRBJ1-5; no clear D. Trimming left V 5 bases short and J 6 bases short, with 14 bases between. This CDR3 region has 14 residues. Germline CDR1 and CDR2: MNHEY and SVGAGI. As DNA, the CDR3 is TGTGCCAGCAGTCCTACTGATGTGGTTCAGCCCCAGCATTTT. Translated, it gives CASSPTDVVQPQHF.

The chain is built from TRBV11-3 and TRBJ1-4; 9 bases map to TRBD1. Germline CDR1 SGHNT, CDR2 YENEEA. This CDR3 is built from 15 residues. V gave up 7 bases and J gave up 9 bases; unmatched junction bases: 12. The DNA of the CDR3 is TGTGCCAGCACCGCGTGGGACAGGGAGAATAAAAAACTGTTTTTT. Protein sequence: CASTAWDRENKKLFF. The full variable domain, completed using reference TRBV11-3 and TRBJ1-4, is EAGVVQSPRYKIIEKKQPVAFWCNPISGHNTLYWYLQNLGQGPELLIRYENEEAVDDSQLPKDRFSAERLKGVDSTLKIQPAELGDSAVYLCASTAWDRENKKLFFGSGTQLSVL.